The table lists the clone carrying this T cell receptor (beta chain) with a few counts. Per the study methods: It was from reference gene primer amplification that nucleated cell counts were estimated. The assay was immunoSEQ multiplex PCR, and TCRdb's table has in-frame clones only and misses some. The V and J calls and clone size come from that table; D and trimming were worked out from the DNA. The sample has roughly 220,000 clones, approximately 90% seen once. The data were obtained in a study of blood T cell repertoires in COVID-19. As for the study in general: The analysed material was cDNA or gDNA that came from T cells, B-cell-depleted T cells, or PBMCs.

Enrolled through a virtual design, the participants were between roughly 18 and 89 years of age and came from fewer than 30 US areas. Trimming took 1 base from V and 2 from J; bases not matched to a gene: 3. Per germline, CDR1 MNHNS and CDR2 SASEGT. CDR3 length: 15 amino acids. The rearrangement uses TRBV6-1 and TRBJ2-3; the match to TRBD2 covers 7 bases. The specimen sequenced was PBMCs or T cells enriched from blood (not recorded which). The source of this sequence is a woman aged 40 to 50 with acute COVID-19. The CDR3 DNA sequence: TGTGCCAGCAGTGAAGAAAGCGGGGTCACAGATACGCAGTATTTT. Translating gives CASSEESGVTDTQYF.